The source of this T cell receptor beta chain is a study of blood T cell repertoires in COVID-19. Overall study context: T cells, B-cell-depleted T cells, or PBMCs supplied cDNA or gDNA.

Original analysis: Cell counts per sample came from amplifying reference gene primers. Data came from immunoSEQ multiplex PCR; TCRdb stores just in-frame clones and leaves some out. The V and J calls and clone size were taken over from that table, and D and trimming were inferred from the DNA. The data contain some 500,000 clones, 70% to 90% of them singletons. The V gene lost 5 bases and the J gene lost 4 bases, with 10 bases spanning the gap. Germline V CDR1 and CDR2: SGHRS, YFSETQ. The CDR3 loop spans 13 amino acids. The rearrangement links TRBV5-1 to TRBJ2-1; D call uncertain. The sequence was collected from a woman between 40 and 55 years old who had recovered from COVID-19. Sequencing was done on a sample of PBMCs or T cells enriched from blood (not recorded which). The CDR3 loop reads CASRTSEYNEQFF. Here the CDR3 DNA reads TGCGCCAGCAGGACTTCAGAGTACAATGAGCAGTTCTTC.